The rows below give T cell receptor beta chains drawn from one sample of a study of blood T cell repertoires in COVID-19. The table came from immunoSEQ multiplex PCR; TCRdb's copy has only in-frame clones and leaves some out. The table records 120,000 or so clones, more than 75% of them present only once. Sequenced: peripheral blood. All receptors derive from a man aged 55 to 70 with COVID-19, enrolled during active disease. Both conserved end residues are part of each CDR3. D genes are given only for firm matches. Size tells how often a clone was seen (once, few, many) or the class of an expanded clone, and some rows leave it out.

v_gene: TRBV27; d_gene: NA; abundance: NA; j_gene: TRBJ1-4; CDR3aa: CASSLTGSGMRKLFF; CDR3nt: TGTGCCAGCAGTTTAACAGGGTCGGGGATGAGGAAACTGTTTTTT
v_gene: TRBV5-1; d_gene: TRBD2; abundance: NA; j_gene: TRBJ2-3; CDR3aa: CASAPGTSGPTDTQYF; CDR3nt: TGCGCCAGCGCCCCGGGGACTAGCGGGCCCACAGATACGCAGTATTTT
v_gene: TRBV7-7; d_gene: NA; abundance: NA; j_gene: TRBJ2-1; CDR3aa: CASSPMTQRGYNEQFF; CDR3nt: TGTGCCAGCAGCCCCATGACTCAAAGGGGGTACAATGAGCAGTTCTTC
v_gene: TRBV5-1; d_gene: TRBD1; abundance: NA; j_gene: TRBJ1-2; CDR3aa: CASSSGQDLYGYTF; CDR3nt: TGCGCCAGCAGCTCCGGACAGGACCTATATGGCTACACCTTC
v_gene: TRBV7-2; d_gene: TRBD1; abundance: NA; j_gene: TRBJ1-5; CDR3aa: CASTRDRGDQPQHF; CDR3nt: TGTGCCAGCACCCGGGACAGGGGTGATCAGCCCCAGCATTTT
v_gene: TRBV9; d_gene: TRBD2; abundance: NA; j_gene: TRBJ2-1; CDR3aa: CASSSGSGRAGNEQFF; CDR3nt: TGTGCCAGCAGCTCGGGGAGCGGGAGGGCCGGAAATGAGCAGTTCTTC
v_gene: TRBV18; d_gene: TRBD1; abundance: NA; j_gene: TRBJ2-2; CDR3aa: CASSPGTASTGELFF; CDR3nt: TGTGCCAGCTCACCAGGGACAGCCTCCACCGGGGAGCTGTTTTTT
v_gene: TRBV7-9; d_gene: NA; abundance: NA; j_gene: TRBJ2-7; CDR3aa: CASSLTQGLNEQYF; CDR3nt: TGTGCCAGCAGCTTAACCCAGGGGTTAAACGAGCAGTACTTC
v_gene: TRBV7-9; d_gene: NA; abundance: NA; j_gene: TRBJ1-4; CDR3aa: CASRTGRVLELFF; CDR3nt: TGTGCCAGCAGGACCGGGCGGGTGTTGGAACTGTTTTTT
v_gene: TRBV3-1/TRBV3-2; d_gene: TRBD2; abundance: NA; j_gene: TRBJ2-3; CDR3aa: CASSQIAGGSTDTQYF; CDR3nt: TGTGCCAGCAGCCAAATAGCGGGAGGGAGCACAGATACGCAGTATTTT
v_gene: TRBV15; d_gene: NA; abundance: NA; j_gene: TRBJ2-1; CDR3aa: CATSRQGMAGLYNEQFF; CDR3nt: TGTGCCACCTCTCGGCAGGGAATGGCGGGACTCTACAATGAGCAGTTCTTC
v_gene: TRBV9; d_gene: NA; abundance: few; j_gene: TRBJ2-7; CDR3aa: CASSVGGGEIPHEQYF; CDR3nt: TGTGCCAGCAGCGTAGGCGGAGGGGAGATCCCCCACGAGCAGTACTTC
v_gene: TRBV5-1; d_gene: NA; abundance: NA; j_gene: TRBJ1-5; CDR3aa: CASSLGRGSNQPQHF; CDR3nt: TGCGCCAGCAGCTTGGGAAGGGGTAGCAATCAGCCCCAGCATTTT
v_gene: TRBV5-5; d_gene: TRBD1; abundance: NA; j_gene: TRBJ1-2; CDR3aa: CASSLTSGQYGYTF; CDR3nt: TGTGCCAGCAGCTTGACGTCGGGACAGTATGGCTACACCTTC
v_gene: TRBV21-1; d_gene: NA; abundance: NA; j_gene: TRBJ1-6; CDR3aa: CASSKRTGSSPLHF; CDR3nt: TGTGCCAGCAGCAAAAGGACAGGATCCTCACCCCTCCACTTT
v_gene: TRBV7-9; d_gene: NA; abundance: NA; j_gene: TRBJ1-5; CDR3aa: CASSRDIQPQHF; CDR3nt: TGTGCCAGCAGCCGGGACATACAGCCCCAGCATTTT
v_gene: TRBV9; d_gene: NA; abundance: NA; j_gene: TRBJ1-4; CDR3aa: CASSPGWGDEKLFF; CDR3nt: TGTGCCAGCAGCCCCGGGTGGGGGGATGAAAAACTGTTTTTT
v_gene: TRBV5-5; d_gene: NA; abundance: NA; j_gene: TRBJ1-5; CDR3aa: CASSLGAGSQPQHF; CDR3nt: TGTGCCAGCAGCTTGGGTGCGGGATCTCAGCCCCAGCATTTT
v_gene: TRBV5-1; d_gene: TRBD2; abundance: NA; j_gene: TRBJ2-7; CDR3aa: CASSLLAGEGEQYF; CDR3nt: TGCGCCAGCAGCTTACTAGCGGGAGAAGGCGAGCAGTACTTC
v_gene: TRBV11-1; d_gene: NA; abundance: NA; j_gene: TRBJ2-5; CDR3aa: CASRNSVLGQETQYF; CDR3nt: TGTGCCAGCAGGAATAGCGTTTTGGGACAAGAGACCCAGTACTTC
v_gene: TRBV7-9; d_gene: TRBD2; abundance: NA; j_gene: TRBJ2-2; CDR3aa: CASSSSGRNTGELFF; CDR3nt: TGTGCCAGCAGCTCTAGCGGGAGGAACACCGGGGAGCTGTTTTTT
v_gene: TRBV10-3; d_gene: TRBD1; abundance: NA; j_gene: TRBJ1-2; CDR3aa: CAISKTGPHYGYTF; CDR3nt: TGTGCCATCTCTAAGACAGGGCCACACTATGGCTACACCTTC
v_gene: TRBV11-2; d_gene: NA; abundance: NA; j_gene: TRBJ2-2; CDR3aa: CASSRMRDTGELFF; CDR3nt: TGTGCCAGCAGCCGTATGAGGGACACCGGGGAGCTGTTTTTT
v_gene: TRBV28; d_gene: NA; abundance: few; j_gene: TRBJ1-2; CDR3aa: CASSHVGSYTF; CDR3nt: TGTGCCAGCAGCCACGTCGGTAGCTACACCTTC
v_gene: TRBV7-9; d_gene: TRBD1; abundance: NA; j_gene: TRBJ2-7; CDR3aa: CASSPTPGQGAYEQYF; CDR3nt: TGTGCCAGCAGCCCGACTCCGGGACAGGGAGCCTACGAGCAGTACTTC
v_gene: TRBV6-5; d_gene: TRBD1; abundance: NA; j_gene: TRBJ1-5; CDR3aa: CASSTGTGSNQPQHF; CDR3nt: TGTGCCAGCAGTACCGGGACAGGTAGCAATCAGCCCCAGCATTTT
v_gene: TRBV19; d_gene: TRBD2; abundance: NA; j_gene: TRBJ2-1; CDR3aa: CASRYGLAAPNEQFF; CDR3nt: TGTGCCAGTAGATATGGACTAGCGGCTCCTAATGAGCAGTTCTTC
v_gene: TRBV10-2; d_gene: NA; abundance: NA; j_gene: TRBJ2-5; CDR3aa: CASRQGRGWETQYF; CDR3nt: TGCGCCAGCCGCCAGGGGCGTGGGTGGGAGACCCAGTACTTC
v_gene: TRBV5-1; d_gene: NA; abundance: NA; j_gene: TRBJ1-4; CDR3aa: CASSLQGHNEKLFF; CDR3nt: TGCGCCAGCAGCTTGCAGGGACATAATGAAAAACTGTTTTTT
v_gene: TRBV7-3; d_gene: TRBD2; abundance: NA; j_gene: TRBJ2-5; CDR3aa: CASSGGTSGSSETQYF; CDR3nt: TGTGCCAGCAGCGGAGGGACTAGCGGGAGTAGTGAGACCCAGTACTTC